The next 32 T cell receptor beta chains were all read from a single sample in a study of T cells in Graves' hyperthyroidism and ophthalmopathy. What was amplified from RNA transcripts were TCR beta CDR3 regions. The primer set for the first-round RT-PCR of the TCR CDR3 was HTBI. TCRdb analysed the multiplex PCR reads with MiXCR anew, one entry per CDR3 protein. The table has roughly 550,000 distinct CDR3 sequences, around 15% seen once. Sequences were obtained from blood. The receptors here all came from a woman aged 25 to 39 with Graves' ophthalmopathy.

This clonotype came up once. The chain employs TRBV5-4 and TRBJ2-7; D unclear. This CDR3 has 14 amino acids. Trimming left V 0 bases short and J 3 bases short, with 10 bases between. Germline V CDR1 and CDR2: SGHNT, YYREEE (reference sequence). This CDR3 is CASSLVGPGYEQYF. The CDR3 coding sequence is TGTGCCAGCAGCTTGGTCGGGCCAGGCTACGAGCAGTACTTC. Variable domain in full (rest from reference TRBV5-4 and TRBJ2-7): ETGVTQSPTHLIKTRGQQVTLRCSSQSGHNTVSWYQQALGQGPQFIFQYYREEENGRGNFPPRFSGLQFPNYSSELNVNALELDDSALYLCASSLVGPGYEQYFGPGTRLTVT.

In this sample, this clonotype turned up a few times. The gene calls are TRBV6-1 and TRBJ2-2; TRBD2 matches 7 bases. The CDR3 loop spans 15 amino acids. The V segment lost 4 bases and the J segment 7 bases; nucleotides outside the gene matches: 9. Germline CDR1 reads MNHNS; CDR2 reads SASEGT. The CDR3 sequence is CASSVLAGESGELFF. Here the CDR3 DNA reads TGTGCCAGCAGTGTGTTGGCGGGAGAGAGCGGGGAGCTGTTTTTT.

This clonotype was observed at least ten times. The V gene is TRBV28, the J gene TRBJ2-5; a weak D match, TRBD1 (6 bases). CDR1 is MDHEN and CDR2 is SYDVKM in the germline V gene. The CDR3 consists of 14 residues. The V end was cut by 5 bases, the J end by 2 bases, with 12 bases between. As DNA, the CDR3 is TGTGCCAGCAGTCCTATACAGGGACAAGAGACCCAGTACTTC. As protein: CASSPIQGQETQYF.

Written as DNA, the CDR3 is TGTGCCAGTACCTTGGAGGGAAGGAACACCGGGGAGCTGTTTTTT. Encoded protein: CASTLEGRNTGELFF. The chain links TRBV19 to TRBJ2-2, with D perhaps matching TRBD2 (6 bases). CDR3 size: 15 residues. Germline CDR1 and CDR2: LNHDA and SQIVND (reference sequence). The V gene lost 7 bases and the J gene lost 1 base, with 13 bases spanning the gap.

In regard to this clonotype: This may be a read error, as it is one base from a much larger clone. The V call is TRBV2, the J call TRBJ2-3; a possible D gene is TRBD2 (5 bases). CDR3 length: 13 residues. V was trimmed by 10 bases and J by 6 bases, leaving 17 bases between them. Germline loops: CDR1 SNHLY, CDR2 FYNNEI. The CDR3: CAITLRAGDTQYF. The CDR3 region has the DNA TGTGCCATCACCTTGAGGGCCGGCGATACGCAGTATTTT.

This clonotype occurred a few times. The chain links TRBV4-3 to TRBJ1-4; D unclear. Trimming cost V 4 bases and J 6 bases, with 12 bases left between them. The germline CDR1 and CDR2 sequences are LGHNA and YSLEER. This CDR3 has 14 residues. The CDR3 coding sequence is TGCGCCAGCAGCCGGGTGGGAGGTGATGAAAAACTGTTTTTT. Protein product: CASSRVGGDEKLFF.

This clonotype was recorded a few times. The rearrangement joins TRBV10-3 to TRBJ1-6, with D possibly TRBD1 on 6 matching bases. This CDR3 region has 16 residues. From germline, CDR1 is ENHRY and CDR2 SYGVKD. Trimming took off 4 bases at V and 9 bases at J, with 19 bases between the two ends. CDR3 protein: CAISGIANRVGSPLHF. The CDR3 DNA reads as TGTGCCATCAGTGGAATCGCGAACAGGGTCGGTTCACCCCTCCACTTT.

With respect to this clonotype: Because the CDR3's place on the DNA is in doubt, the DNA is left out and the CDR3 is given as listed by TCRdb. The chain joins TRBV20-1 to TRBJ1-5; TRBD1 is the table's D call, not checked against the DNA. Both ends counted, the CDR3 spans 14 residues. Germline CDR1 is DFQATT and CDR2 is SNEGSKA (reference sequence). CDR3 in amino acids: CSARGDASISPSIF.

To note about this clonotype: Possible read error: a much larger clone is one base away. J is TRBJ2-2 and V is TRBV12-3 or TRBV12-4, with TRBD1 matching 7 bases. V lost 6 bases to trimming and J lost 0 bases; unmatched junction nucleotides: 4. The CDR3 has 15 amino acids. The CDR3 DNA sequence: TGTGCCAGCAGCCACACAGGGGCGAACACCGGGGAGCTGTTTTTT. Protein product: CASSHTGANTGELFF.

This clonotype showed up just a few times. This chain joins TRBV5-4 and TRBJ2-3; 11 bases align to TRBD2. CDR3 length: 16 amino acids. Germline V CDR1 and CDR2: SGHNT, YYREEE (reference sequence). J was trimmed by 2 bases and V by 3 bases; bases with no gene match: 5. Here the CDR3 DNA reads TGTGCCAGCAGCTCCTGGACTAGCGGGTACACAGATACGCAGTATTTT. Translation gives CASSSWTSGYTDTQYF.

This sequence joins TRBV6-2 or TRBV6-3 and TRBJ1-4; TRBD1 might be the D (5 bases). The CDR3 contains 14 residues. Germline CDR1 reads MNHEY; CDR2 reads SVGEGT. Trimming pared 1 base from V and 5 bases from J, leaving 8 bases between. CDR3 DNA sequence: TGTGCCAGCAGTTACTGGGGGAGGAATGAAAAACTGTTTTTT. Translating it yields CASSYWGRNEKLFF.

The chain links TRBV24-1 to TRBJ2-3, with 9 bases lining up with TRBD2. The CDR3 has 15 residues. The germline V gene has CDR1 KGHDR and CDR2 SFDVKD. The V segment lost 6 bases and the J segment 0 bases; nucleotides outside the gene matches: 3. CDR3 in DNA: TGTGCCACCAGTACTAGCGGGCTAAGCACAGATACGCAGTATTTT. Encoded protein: CATSTSGLSTDTQYF.

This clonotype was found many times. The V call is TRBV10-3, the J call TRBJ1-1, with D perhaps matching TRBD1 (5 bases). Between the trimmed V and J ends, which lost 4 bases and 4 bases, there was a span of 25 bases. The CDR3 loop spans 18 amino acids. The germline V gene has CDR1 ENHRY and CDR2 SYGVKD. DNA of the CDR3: TGTGCCATCAGTGTAGGTCGTTTTTGGGGGAGGGTGAGCACTGAAGCTTTCTTT. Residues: CAISVGRFWGRVSTEAFF.

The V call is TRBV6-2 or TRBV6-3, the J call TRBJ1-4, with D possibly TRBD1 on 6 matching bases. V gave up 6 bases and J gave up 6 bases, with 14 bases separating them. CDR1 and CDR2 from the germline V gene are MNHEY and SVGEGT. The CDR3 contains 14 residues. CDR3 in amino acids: CASRKRGGDEKLFF. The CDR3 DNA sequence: TGTGCCAGCAGAAAAAGGGGGGGGGATGAAAAACTGTTTTTT.

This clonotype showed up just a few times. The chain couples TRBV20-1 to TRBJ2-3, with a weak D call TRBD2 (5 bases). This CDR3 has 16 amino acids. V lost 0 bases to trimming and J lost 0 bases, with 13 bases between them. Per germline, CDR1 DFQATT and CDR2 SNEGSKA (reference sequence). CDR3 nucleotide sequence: TGCAGTGCTAGAGATCTGCGAGGGATTAGCACAGATACGCAGTATTTT. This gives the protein CSARDLRGISTDTQYF.

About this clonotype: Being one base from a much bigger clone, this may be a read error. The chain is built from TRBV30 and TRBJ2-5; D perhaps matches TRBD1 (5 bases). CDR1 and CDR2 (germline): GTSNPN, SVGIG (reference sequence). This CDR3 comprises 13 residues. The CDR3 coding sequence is TGTGCCCGGAGTGTAGGGGTCGAAGTGCCCCAGTACTTC. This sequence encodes CARSVGVEVPQYF.

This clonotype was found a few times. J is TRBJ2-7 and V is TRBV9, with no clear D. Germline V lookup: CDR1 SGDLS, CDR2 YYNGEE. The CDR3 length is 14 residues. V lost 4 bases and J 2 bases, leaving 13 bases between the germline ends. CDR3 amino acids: CASSPARSTYEQYF. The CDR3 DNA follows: TGTGCCAGCAGCCCCGCCCGCTCTACCTACGAGCAGTACTTC. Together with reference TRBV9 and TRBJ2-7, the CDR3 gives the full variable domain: DSGVTQTPKHLITATGQRVTLRCSPRSGDLSVYWYQQSLDQGLQFLIQYYNGEERAKGNILERFSAQQFPDLHSELNLSSLELGDSALYFCASSPARSTYEQYFGPGTRLTVT.

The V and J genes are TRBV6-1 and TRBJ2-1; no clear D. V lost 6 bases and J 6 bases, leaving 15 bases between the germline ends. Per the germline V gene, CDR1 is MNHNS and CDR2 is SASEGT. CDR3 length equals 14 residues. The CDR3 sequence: CASRPLSRTNEQFF. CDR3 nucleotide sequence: TGTGCCAGCAGGCCACTTTCGCGGACCAATGAGCAGTTCTTC.

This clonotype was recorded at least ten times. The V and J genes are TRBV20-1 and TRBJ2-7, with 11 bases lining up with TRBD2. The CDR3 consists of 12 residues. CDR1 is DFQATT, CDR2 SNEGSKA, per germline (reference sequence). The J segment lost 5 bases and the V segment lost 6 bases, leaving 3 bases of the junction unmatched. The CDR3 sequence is CSALAGVNEQYF. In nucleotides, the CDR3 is TGCAGTGCACTAGCGGGAGTTAACGAGCAGTACTTC.

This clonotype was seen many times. As DNA, the CDR3 is TGCAGTGCGAATCCCCGGGACCCCTACAATGAGCAGTTCTTC. It yields the protein CSANPRDPYNEQFF. The chain recombines TRBV20-1 with TRBJ2-1; D is tentatively TRBD1 or TRBD2 (5 bases each). Germline CDR1 is DFQATT and CDR2 is SNEGSKA (reference sequence). The V end was cut by 6 bases, the J end by 2 bases, with 14 bases between. This CDR3 contains 14 residues.

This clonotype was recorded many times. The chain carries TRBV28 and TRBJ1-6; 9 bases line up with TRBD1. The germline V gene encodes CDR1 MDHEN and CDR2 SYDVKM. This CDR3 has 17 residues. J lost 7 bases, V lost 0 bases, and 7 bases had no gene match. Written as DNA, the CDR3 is TGTGCCAGCAGTTTATGGGGGGGACAGGGATTAAATTCACCCCTCCACTTT. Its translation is CASSLWGGQGLNSPLHF.

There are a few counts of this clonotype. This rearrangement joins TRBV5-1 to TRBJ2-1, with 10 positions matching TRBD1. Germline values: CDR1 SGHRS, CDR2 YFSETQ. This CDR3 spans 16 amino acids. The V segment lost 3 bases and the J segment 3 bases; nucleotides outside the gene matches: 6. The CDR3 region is CASSWGQGMGYNEQFF. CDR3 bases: TGCGCCAGCAGCTGGGGACAGGGGATGGGCTACAATGAGCAGTTCTTC.

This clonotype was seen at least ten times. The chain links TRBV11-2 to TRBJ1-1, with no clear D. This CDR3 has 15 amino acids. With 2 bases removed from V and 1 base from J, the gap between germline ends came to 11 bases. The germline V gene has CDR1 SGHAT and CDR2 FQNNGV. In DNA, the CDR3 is TGTGCCAGCAGCTTAAACTCGGACCCGAACACTGAAGCTTTCTTT. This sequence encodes CASSLNSDPNTEAFF.

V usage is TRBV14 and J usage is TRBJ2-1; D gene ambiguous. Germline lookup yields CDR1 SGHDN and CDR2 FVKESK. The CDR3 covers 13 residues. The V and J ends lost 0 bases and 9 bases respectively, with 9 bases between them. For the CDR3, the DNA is TGTGCCAGCAGCCAAGATAAGTGGGGTGAGCAGTTCTTC. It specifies CASSQDKWGEQFF.

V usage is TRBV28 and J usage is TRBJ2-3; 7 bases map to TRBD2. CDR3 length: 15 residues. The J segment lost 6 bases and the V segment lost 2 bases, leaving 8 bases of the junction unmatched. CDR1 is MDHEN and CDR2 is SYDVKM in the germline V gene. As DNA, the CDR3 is TGTGCCAGCAGTTTAATCGGACTAGGAGCCGATACGCAGTATTTT. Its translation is CASSLIGLGADTQYF.

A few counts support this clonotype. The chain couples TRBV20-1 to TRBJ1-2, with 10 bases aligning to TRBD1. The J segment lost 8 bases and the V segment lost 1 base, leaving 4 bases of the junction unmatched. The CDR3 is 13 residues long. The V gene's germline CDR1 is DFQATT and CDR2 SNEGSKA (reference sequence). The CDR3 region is CSARAGTGVGYTF. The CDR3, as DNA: TGCAGTGCTAGAGCCGGGACAGGGGTGGGCTACACCTTC.

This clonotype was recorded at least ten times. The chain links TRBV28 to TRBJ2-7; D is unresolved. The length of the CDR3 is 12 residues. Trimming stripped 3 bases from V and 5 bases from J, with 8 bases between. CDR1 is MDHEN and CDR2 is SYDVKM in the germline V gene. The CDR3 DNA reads TGTGCCAGCAGTTTGTGGGAAGACGAGCAGTACTTC. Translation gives CASSLWEDEQYF.

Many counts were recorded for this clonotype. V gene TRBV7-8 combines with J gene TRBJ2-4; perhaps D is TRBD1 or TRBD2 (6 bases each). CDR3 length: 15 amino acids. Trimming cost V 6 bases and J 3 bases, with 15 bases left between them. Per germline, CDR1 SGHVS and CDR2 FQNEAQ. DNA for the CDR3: TGTGCCAGCAGTTCAACACAGGGAGGCAAAAACATTCAGTACTTC. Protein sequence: CASSSTQGGKNIQYF.

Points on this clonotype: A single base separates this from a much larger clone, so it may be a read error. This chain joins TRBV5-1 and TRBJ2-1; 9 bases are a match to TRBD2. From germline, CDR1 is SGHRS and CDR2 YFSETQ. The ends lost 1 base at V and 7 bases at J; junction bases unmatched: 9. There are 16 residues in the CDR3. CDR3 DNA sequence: TGCGCCAGCAGCTTGCAAGCGACTAGCGGTCCGAATGAGCAGTTCTTC. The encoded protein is CASSLQATSGPNEQFF.

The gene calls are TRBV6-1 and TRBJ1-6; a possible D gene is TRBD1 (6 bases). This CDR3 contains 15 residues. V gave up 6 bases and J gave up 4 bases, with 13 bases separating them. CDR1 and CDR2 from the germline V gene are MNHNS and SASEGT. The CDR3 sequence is CASRQQGQYNSPLHF. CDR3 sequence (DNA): TGTGCCAGCAGACAACAGGGCCAATATAATTCACCCCTCCACTTT.

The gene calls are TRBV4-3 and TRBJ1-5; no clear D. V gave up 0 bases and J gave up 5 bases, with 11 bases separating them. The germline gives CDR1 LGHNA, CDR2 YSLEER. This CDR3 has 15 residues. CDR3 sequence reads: CASSQDSRGDQPQHF. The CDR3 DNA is TGCGCCAGCAGCCAAGATTCGCGTGGAGATCAGCCCCAGCATTTT.

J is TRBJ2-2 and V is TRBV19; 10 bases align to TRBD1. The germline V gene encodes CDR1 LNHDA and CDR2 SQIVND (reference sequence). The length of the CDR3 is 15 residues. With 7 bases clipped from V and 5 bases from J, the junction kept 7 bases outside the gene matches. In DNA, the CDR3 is TGTGCCAGTATTCTGACAGGGGGCTCTACCGGGGAGCTGTTTTTT. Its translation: CASILTGGSTGELFF. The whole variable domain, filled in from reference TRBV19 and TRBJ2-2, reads DGGITQSPKYLFRKEGQNVTLSCEQNLNHDAMYWYRQDPGQGLRLIYYSQIVNDFQKGDIAEGYSVSREKKESFPLTVTSAQKNPTAFYLCASILTGGSTGELFFGEGSRLTVL.